The 5 T cell receptor beta chains reported below all come from one sample, sequenced in a study of glioma-infiltrating T cells listed by TCRdb under 2016. The listed sequencing device is Illumina MiSeq. TCR alpha and beta CDR3 regions were amplified with the iRepertoire nested amplicon-rescue multiplex PCR (arm-PCR) platform from RNA. TCRdb reran the public reads through fastp at Q25 and MiXCR, keeping productive beta chains. Records with the same CDR3 protein are collapsed into one entry carrying the most frequent genes and DNA. In this sample the table shows 400,000 or so distinct CDR3 sequences, 41% of which occur a single time. The ten largest clones capture around 12% of the sample. Sequences were obtained from glioma tissue, nonneoplastic brain tissue, or PBMCs (not recorded which). The receptor source for this set is a human donor with low-grade glioma or glioblastoma, undergoing nonglioma brain surgery, or in good health (not recorded which).

In regard to this clonotype: The junction departs from the called germline gene at one end, perhaps through a read error. The chain carries TRBV7-2 and TRBJ1-2; D possibly corresponds to TRBD1 (6 bases). The germline V gene has CDR1 SGHTA and CDR2 FQGNSA. There are 14 residues in the CDR3. CDR3 loop: CASSQVRGSFGYTF. For the CDR3, the DNA is TGCGCCAGCAGCCAAGTTAGGGGGTCTTTTGGCTACACCTTC.

In its sample, this clonotype was seen many times. The chain couples TRBV6-2 or TRBV6-3 to TRBJ2-1, with 8 bases identical to TRBD2. Germline V lookup: CDR1 MNHEY, CDR2 SVGEGT. The CDR3 totals 14 residues. V gave up 7 bases and J gave up 4 bases; unmatched junction bases: 6. The CDR3 bases are TGTGCCAGCACCCGACTAGCGAATTACAATGAGCAGTTCTTC. Its protein product is CASTRLANYNEQFF.

The genes are TRBV11-2 and TRBJ1-1; possibly TRBD1 for D (6 bases). Germline CDR1 is SGHAT and CDR2 is FQNNGV. There are 15 residues in the CDR3. Trimming left V 5 bases short and J 1 base short, with 14 bases between. Written as DNA, the CDR3 is TGTGCCAGCAGCCAAGACAGGATCTCGAACACTGAAGCTTTCTTT. It translates to CASSQDRISNTEAFF.

The chain employs TRBV4-1 and TRBJ2-7; D gene unclear. CDR3 size: 19 residues. V was shortened by 0 bases and J by 0 bases, with 21 bases between the two germline ends. Per germline, CDR1 MGHRA and CDR2 YSYEKL. The CDR3 here is CASSQDPKSRPPFSYEQYF. CDR3 nucleotides: TGCGCCAGCAGCCAAGACCCCAAGTCGAGGCCGCCCTTCTCCTACGAGCAGTACTTC.

In regard to this clonotype: A read error may produce the germline difference seen at one junction end. This rearrangement joins TRBV7-2 to TRBJ2-1; 11 bases agree with TRBD2. The CDR3 contains 18 residues. Germline V CDR1 and CDR2: SGHTA, FQGNSA. The chain's CDR3 is CASSYPVAGGRSYNKQFF. Written as DNA, the CDR3 is TGTGCCAGCAGCTACCCCGTAGCGGGAGGGAGGTCCTACAATAAGCAGTTCTTC.